The sequence of this T cell receptor (beta chain) was determined in a study of cytomegalovirus exposure and HLA in healthy donors. Use of 60 Vbeta and 13 Jbeta primers characterized the PCR. Profiled with immunoSEQ multiplex PCR; TCRdb holds only in-frame clones, not every one. This sample carries tens of thousands of clones, with 7% to 8.5% going to the ten biggest clones. Findings of the study overall: A later analysis linked a missense variant in DCLRE1C to the trimming of TCR beta V and J genes. Reportedly, HLA-A and HLA-B alleles of most subjects were accurately predicted from TCR beta.

The CDR3 extends over 19 amino acids. Germline CDR1 is SGHAT and CDR2 is FQNNGV. V lost 4 bases, J lost 8 bases, and 23 bases stayed unmatched. A note on this clone: Its antigen is unidentified.

The sample comprised PBMCs. This chain joins TRBV11-2 and TRBJ2-5; 9 nucleotides line up with TRBD2. The clonotype originates from a male donor in good health and CMV-seronegative. CDR3 in amino acids: CASSSQDVSTSGPRRTQYF. DNA of the CDR3: TGTGCCAGCAGCTCCCAGGACGTCAGCACTAGCGGGCCGAGAAGAACCCAGTACTTC.